This section outlines one T cell receptor beta chain sequence together with its context. What it recognizes is unknown. Assay: immunoSEQ multiplex PCR; the TCRdb copy retains only in-frame clones and omits some. This table holds 12,000 to 15,000 clones, roughly 98% found once. This record belongs to a study of monozygotic twins with cystic fibrosis. Findings and limits, study-wide: J usage was most co-twin-similar in 8 of 16 pairs, V in 13. Low clonality (median about 0.0095) suggested a mostly naive repertoire.

V was shortened by 6 bases and J by 6 bases, with 12 bases between the two germline ends. Germline V gives CDR1 MNHEY, CDR2 SMNVEV (reference sequence). The CDR3 spans 12 residues. V usage is TRBV27 and J usage is TRBJ2-7; TRBD2 is a possible D gene (5 bases). Sequences were obtained from blood. The origin of this receptor is a girl aged 2 to 9 with cystic fibrosis. CDR3 sequence reads: CASSPTRGEQYF. DNA of the CDR3: TGTGCCAGCAGCCCGACACGGGGCGAGCAGTACTTC.